Listed here are 30 T cell receptor beta chains from one sample, sequenced in a study of blood T cell repertoires in COVID-19. Generated by immunoSEQ multiplex PCR, the TCRdb table keeps only in-frame clones and is missing some. The sample yields over 200,000 clones, around 80% seen once. The specimen sequenced was peripheral blood. These receptors were obtained from an elderly woman with active or convalescent COVID-19.

This clone showed up just once. This chain uses TRBV19 with TRBJ2-7; 11 bases agree with TRBD2. V shed 5 bases and J 2 bases; nucleotides not matched to a gene: 8. The CDR3 sequence is 16 residues long. The germline CDR1 and CDR2 sequences are LNHDA and SQIVND (reference sequence). CDR3 protein: CASSRASGGKAYEQYF. CDR3 in DNA: TGTGCCAGTAGTCGGGCTAGCGGGGGGAAAGCCTACGAGCAGTACTTC.

The V call is TRBV3-1 (or the pseudogene TRBV3-2), the J call TRBJ2-2, with a weak D call TRBD2 (6 bases). The germline gives CDR1 LGHDT, CDR2 YNNKEL (reference sequence). The CDR3 has 15 residues. V was pared by 3 bases and J by 4 bases, with 12 bases between. As DNA, the CDR3 is TGTGCCAGCAGCCAGGACGGGAGATTCACCGGGGAGCTGTTTTTT. Amino acid sequence: CASSQDGRFTGELFF.

The CDR3 sequence is CASSVGFQRRHNEQFF. CDR3 nucleotides: TGTGCCAGCAGCGTAGGGTTCCAGCGGCGCCACAATGAGCAGTTCTTC. The chain employs TRBV9 and TRBJ2-1; possibly TRBD2 for D (5 bases). Trimming stripped 0 bases from V and 5 bases from J, with 15 bases between. The CDR3 runs to 16 residues. The germline V gene encodes CDR1 SGDLS and CDR2 YYNGEE.

This chain joins TRBV21-1 and TRBJ2-3; whether TRBD1, the table's D call, matches the DNA was not checked. TRBV21-1 is flagged as a pseudogene. CDR3 length: 17 amino acids. The CDR3 bases are TGTGCCAGCAGCAAGAAGCTGGACAGGGACGGCACAGATACGCAGTATTTT. As protein: CASSKKLDRDGTDTQYF.

The rearrangement joins TRBV5-3 to TRBJ2-7, with TRBD1 identical over 9 bases. TRBV5-3 is flagged as an ORF with uncertain function. This CDR3 spans 13 amino acids. The trim removed 4 bases at V and 6 bases at J, leaving 5 bases unmatched. CDR3 bases: TGTGCCAGAAGCGGGACAGGGTGCCCCGAGCAGTACTTC. This gives the protein CARSGTGCPEQYF.

J is TRBJ1-1 and V is TRBV5-1; 9 nucleotides agree with TRBD1. The length of the CDR3 is 17 residues. The germline CDR1 and CDR2 sequences are SGHRS and YFSETQ. V gave up 0 bases and J gave up 4 bases; unmatched junction bases: 10. The CDR3 protein is CASSLGTGALGSTEAFF. CDR3 nucleotides: TGCGCCAGCAGCTTGGGGACAGGGGCCCTGGGGTCCACTGAAGCTTTCTTT.

V gene TRBV5-1 combines with J gene TRBJ1-4, with TRBD1 matching over 9 bases. CDR3 length: 15 amino acids. Germline V lookup: CDR1 SGHRS, CDR2 YFSETQ. The trim removed 3 bases at V and 4 bases at J, leaving 4 bases unmatched. DNA of the CDR3: TGCGCCAGCAGCTGGACAGGGGACGTTAATGAAAAACTGTTTTTT. As protein: CASSWTGDVNEKLFF.

The genes are TRBV2 and TRBJ1-4; 7 bases are a match to TRBD1. Trimming took 7 bases from V and 2 from J; bases not matched to a gene: 7. Germline lookup yields CDR1 SNHLY and CDR2 FYNNEI. The CDR3 is 15 amino acids. The CDR3 sequence: CASKTATGTNEKLFF. The DNA of the CDR3 is TGTGCCAGCAAAACGGCGACAGGGACTAATGAAAAACTGTTTTTT. Supplemented by reference TRBV2 and TRBJ1-4, the full variable domain reads EPEVTQTPSHQVTQMGQEVILRCVPISNHLYFYWYRQILGQKVEFLVSFYNNEISEKSEIFDDQFSVERPDGSNFTLKIRSTKLEDSAMYFCASKTATGTNEKLFFGSGTQLSVL.

The chain combines TRBV6-6 with TRBJ2-1, with 7 bases matching TRBD2. Unmatched junction bases numbered 7, after V lost 4 bases and J lost 7 bases. The CDR3 contains 14 residues. The germline V gene encodes CDR1 MNHNY and CDR2 SVGAGI (reference sequence). The CDR3 nucleotides are TGTGCCAGCAGTTTAGCGGGTGGGAGAAATGAGCAGTTCTTC. Protein product: CASSLAGGRNEQFF.

With regard to this clone: Germline is not matched at one junction end, which may reflect a read error. This chain uses TRBV27 with TRBJ1-5; 10 positions match TRBD1. This CDR3 comprises 13 residues. Germline V gene lookup returns CDR1 MNHEY and CDR2 SMNVEV (reference sequence). The CDR3 region is CTSRGTGDQPQHF. The CDR3 DNA sequence: TGTACCAGCAGGGGGACAGGGGATCAGCCCCAGCATTTT.

In this sample, this clone turned up a few times. The chain recombines TRBV7-9 with TRBJ1-6; 9 bases line up with TRBD1. Unmatched junction bases numbered 4, after V lost 5 bases and J lost 5 bases. The CDR3 is made up of 15 amino acids. Per germline, CDR1 SEHNR and CDR2 FQNEAQ (reference sequence). CDR3 nucleotide sequence: TGTGCCAGCAGCCCGACAGGGGGGGATAATTCACCCCTCCACTTT. Translation: CASSPTGGDNSPLHF.

The gene calls are TRBV14 and TRBJ2-1, with TRBD2 as a possible D gene (5 bases). Trimming took off 0 bases at V and 15 bases at J, with 12 bases between the two ends. The germline gives CDR1 SGHDN, CDR2 FVKESK. The CDR3 has 12 amino acids. The CDR3 protein is CASSQDTRQLFF. DNA of the CDR3: TGTGCCAGCAGCCAAGATACTAGGCAGCTGTTCTTC.

The rearrangement links TRBV28 to TRBJ2-3; perhaps TRBD1 as D (5 bases). The CDR3 is 17 amino acids. Germline CDR1 is MDHEN and CDR2 is SYDVKM. V lost 5 bases and J lost 2, with 20 bases in between. CDR3 bases: TGTGCCAGCAGTATCCCTGCCCAGGGTAGCCTCACAGATACGCAGTATTTT. Its translation: CASSIPAQGSLTDTQYF. The variable domain in full, with the rest retrieved from reference TRBV28 and TRBJ2-3, is DVKVTQSSRYLVKRTGEKVFLECVQDMDHENMFWYRQDPGLGLRLIYFSYDVKMKEKGDIPEGYSVSREKKERFSLILESASTNQTSMYLCASSIPAQGSLTDTQYFGPGTRLTVL.

The V gene is TRBV5-1, the J gene TRBJ2-1; D remains unclear. Germline V gene lookup returns CDR1 SGHRS and CDR2 YFSETQ. The CDR3 runs to 14 residues. The germline V and J ends were trimmed by 4 bases and 1 base, with 9 bases remaining between them. Written as DNA, the CDR3 is TGCGCCAGCAGCCCCTCGGAGTCCTACAATGAGCAGTTCTTC. Translating gives CASSPSESYNEQFF.

CDR3 amino acids: CATSSQQAGYYEQYF. The DNA for the CDR3 is TGTGCCACCAGCAGCCAGCAGGCAGGCTACTACGAGCAGTACTTC. The chain couples TRBV15 to TRBJ2-7; no clear D. The CDR3 is 15 amino acids. Germline assignment: CDR1 LNHNV and CDR2 YYDKDF (reference sequence). V was trimmed by 3 bases and J by 3 bases, leaving 15 bases between them.

The chain is built from TRBV6-2 or TRBV6-3 and TRBJ2-1; no definite D call. The CDR3 runs to 13 residues. Germline V gives CDR1 MNHEY, CDR2 SVGEGT. V lost 5 bases and J 4 bases, leaving 9 bases between the germline ends. The DNA of the CDR3 is TGTGCCAGCAGTCCGAGCTCATACAATGAGCAGTTCTTC. It encodes CASSPSSYNEQFF.

The chain links TRBV30 to TRBJ1-6; the D gene is possibly TRBD1 (6 bases). V was cut by 4 bases and J by 9 bases, with 13 bases left in between. In germline, CDR1 is GTSNPN, CDR2 SVGIG (reference sequence). This CDR3 comprises 13 residues. CDR3 coding DNA: TGTGCCTGGACTCGGGGGGCGACTTCACCCCTCCACTTT. This sequence encodes CAWTRGATSPLHF. Based on the CDR3 plus reference TRBV30 and TRBJ1-6, the full variable domain is SQTIHQWPATLVQPVGSPLSLECTVEGTSNPNLYWYRQAAGRGLQLLFYSVGIGQISSEVPQNLSASRPQDRQFILSSKKLLLSDSGFYLCAWTRGATSPLHFGNGTRLTVT.

The chain employs TRBV9 and TRBJ1-4; D call uncertain. Deletions cut 0 bases from V and 0 bases from J, with 9 bases between. Germline V lookup: CDR1 SGDLS, CDR2 YYNGEE. The CDR3 is made up of 16 amino acids. The CDR3 DNA is TGTGCCAGCAGCGTAGACAGATCTGCAACTAATGAAAAACTGTTTTTT. It yields the protein CASSVDRSATNEKLFF. Looking up the rest from reference TRBV9 and TRBJ1-4 gives the full variable domain: DSGVTQTPKHLITATGQRVTLRCSPRSGDLSVYWYQQSLDQGLQFLIQYYNGEERAKGNILERFSAQQFPDLHSELNLSSLELGDSALYFCASSVDRSATNEKLFFGSGTQLSVL.

This clone was seen a few times. The chain is built from TRBV7-3 and TRBJ1-2; D might be TRBD1 (5 bases). V was clipped by 5 bases and J by 8 bases, with 18 bases between them. Germline V gives CDR1 SGHTA, CDR2 FQGTGA. This CDR3 is built from 14 residues. CDR3 nucleotides: TGTGCCAGCAGCCCTAGGACATCTATTGAAGGCTACACCTTC. Protein: CASSPRTSIEGYTF.

The V and J genes are TRBV12-3 or TRBV12-4 and TRBJ2-7, with TRBD1 identical over 7 bases. The CDR3 sequence is 13 residues long. Germline trimming cut 5 bases from V and 3 bases from J; bases unmatched to any gene: 4. CDR3 loop: CASSTQGIYEQYF. CDR3 in DNA: TGTGCCAGCAGTACACAGGGGATCTACGAGCAGTACTTC.

This chain joins TRBV19 and TRBJ2-3; 7 positions agree with TRBD1. This CDR3 spans 16 amino acids. Germline CDR1 reads LNHDA; CDR2 reads SQIVND (reference sequence). V lost 6 bases and J lost 4; bases outside the gene matches: 13. The CDR3 DNA reads TGTGCCAGTAGCCGGACCGCGGACAGGTTCCCAGATACGCAGTATTTT. Protein sequence: CASSRTADRFPDTQYF.

Note on this clone: The sample carries other DNA sequences with the same CDR3. The chain carries TRBV5-4 and TRBJ2-3, with D unclear. Germline V gene lookup returns CDR1 SGHNT and CDR2 YYREEE (reference sequence). V lost 0 bases to trimming and J lost 0 bases, with 8 bases between them. The CDR3 loop spans 15 amino acids. The CDR3 reads CASSLGGGSTDTQYF. The CDR3 DNA reads TGTGCCAGCAGCTTGGGCGGCGGCAGCACAGATACGCAGTATTTT.

This clone has a single count. V gene TRBV5-6 combines with J gene TRBJ2-1; D may be TRBD1 (6 bases). The V end was cut by 2 bases, the J end by 5 bases, with 14 bases between. The germline V gene has CDR1 SGHDT and CDR2 YYEEEE. The CDR3 has 15 amino acids. The CDR3 DNA reads TGTGCCAGCAGCTTACTCAGGGGATCACACAATGAGCAGTTCTTC. Amino acids: CASSLLRGSHNEQFF.

The J gene is TRBJ2-1, the V gene TRBV19, with 11 bases fitting TRBD2. The junction had 13 bases not matched to a gene; V was cut back by 4 bases and J by 14 bases. Germline V gives CDR1 LNHDA, CDR2 SQIVND (reference sequence). The CDR3 length is 15 residues. CDR3 protein: CASSTGGTSGLKKFF. The CDR3 DNA reads TGTGCCAGTAGTACAGGGGGGACTAGCGGCCTAAAAAAGTTCTTC.

V gene TRBV7-2 combines with J gene TRBJ2-3; D possibly corresponds to TRBD1 (6 bases). V shed 8 bases and J shed 2 bases, with 14 bases lying between them. The CDR3 sequence is 14 residues long. The V gene's germline CDR1 is SGHTA and CDR2 FQGNSA. The CDR3 bases are TGTGCCAGCGGGAGCTCAGGGGTCACAGATACGCAGTATTTT. This translates into CASGSSGVTDTQYF.

The chain links TRBV5-4 to TRBJ2-5, with D possibly being TRBD2 (6 bases). The CDR3 is 13 residues long. V lost 4 bases to trimming and J lost 4 bases, with 11 bases between them. Germline V CDR1 and CDR2: SGHNT, YYREEE (reference sequence). This chain's CDR3 is CASSQTRGETQYF. The CDR3 DNA is TGTGCCAGCAGCCAGACTAGAGGAGAGACCCAGTACTTC.

The J gene is TRBJ2-3, the V gene TRBV7-9; the match to TRBD1 covers 9 bases. The V gene's germline CDR1 is SEHNR and CDR2 FQNEAQ (reference sequence). With V trimmed by 2 bases and J by 4 bases, 4 bases remained unmatched. This CDR3 has 15 residues. In DNA, the CDR3 is TGTGCCAGCAGCTTATCACAGGGGGCCGCAGATACGCAGTATTTT. Its translation is CASSLSQGAADTQYF.

The chain has TRBV28 and TRBJ2-1; 9 nucleotides match TRBD1. CDR3 length equals 16 residues. The germline gives CDR1 MDHEN, CDR2 SYDVKM. The trim removed 8 bases at V and 9 bases at J, leaving 17 bases unmatched. CDR3 loop: CASPPGRDRELSEQFF. For the CDR3, the DNA is TGTGCCAGCCCCCCGGGTAGGGACAGGGAGTTGAGTGAGCAGTTCTTC.

V gene TRBV5-1 combines with J gene TRBJ1-2; no clear D gene. Trimming stripped 5 bases from V and 7 bases from J, with 18 bases between. Germline CDR1 SGHRS, CDR2 YFSETQ. CDR3 length: 14 amino acids. Here the CDR3 reads CASSLEGSEGGYTF. CDR3 coding DNA: TGCGCCAGCAGTCTTGAGGGCTCGGAAGGTGGCTACACCTTC. Looking up the rest from reference TRBV5-1 and TRBJ1-2 gives the full variable domain: KAGVTQTPRYLIKTRGQQVTLSCSPISGHRSVSWYQQTPGQGLQFLFEYFSETQRNKGNFPGRFSGRQFSNSRSEMNVSTLELGDSALYLCASSLEGSEGGYTFGSGTRLTVV.

The gene calls are TRBV5-4 and TRBJ1-3; D possibly corresponds to TRBD1 (6 bases). Germline assignment: CDR1 SGHNT and CDR2 YYREEE (reference sequence). The CDR3 has 16 residues. Trimming cost V 5 bases and J 2 bases, with 17 bases left between them. The CDR3 DNA reads as TGTGCCAGCAGTCCGAGCGGGGGGGCGCCTGGAAACACCATATATTTT. Its protein is CASSPSGGAPGNTIYF.